This passage covers 30 T cell receptor beta chains from one sample sequenced in a study of cytomegalovirus exposure and HLA in healthy donors. Produced via immunoSEQ multiplex PCR; TCRdb's table is partial and in-frame only. Of tens of thousands of clones detected, approximately 91% appear once; the ten largest clones hold 2.1%. Sample: PBMCs. The source of these receptors is a young man in good health and CMV-seronegative.

The CDR3: CASSLTVVRGRGYEQYF. Written as DNA, the CDR3 is TGTGCCAGCAGTTTAACGGTGGTCAGGGGGCGGGGATACGAGCAGTACTTC. The chain recombines TRBV27 with TRBJ2-7; 8 bases map to TRBD1. The V and J ends lost 2 bases and 4 bases, in that order; junction bases with no gene match: 13. The germline V gene has CDR1 MNHEY and CDR2 SMNVEV (reference sequence). The CDR3 contains 17 residues.

This chain joins TRBV19 and TRBJ1-1; D call uncertain. Germline CDR1 LNHDA, CDR2 SQIVND (reference sequence). This CDR3 spans 16 amino acids. V gave up 3 bases and J gave up 1 base, with 15 bases separating them. The DNA for the CDR3 is TGTGCCAGTAGTATCGACCGGGGTAACCCGAACACTGAAGCTTTCTTT. Translating gives CASSIDRGNPNTEAFF. Filled out from reference TRBV19 and TRBJ1-1, the complete variable domain reads DGGITQSPKYLFRKEGQNVTLSCEQNLNHDAMYWYRQDPGQGLRLIYYSQIVNDFQKGDIAEGYSVSREKKESFPLTVTSAQKNPTAFYLCASSIDRGNPNTEAFFGQGTRLTVV.

This chain uses TRBV11-2 with TRBJ2-1; TRBD1 matches at 9 bases. J was trimmed by 6 bases and V by 5 bases; bases with no gene match: 11. CDR3 length: 16 amino acids. Germline loops: CDR1 SGHAT, CDR2 FQNNGV. The CDR3 loop reads CASSISGQGLANEQFF. The DNA for the CDR3 is TGTGCCAGCAGCATATCGGGACAGGGTCTTGCCAATGAGCAGTTCTTC.

V usage is TRBV6-1 and J usage is TRBJ1-4, with 7 bases fitting TRBD1. Germline CDR1 is MNHNS and CDR2 is SASEGT. With V trimmed by 3 bases and J by 6 bases, 4 bases remained unmatched. This CDR3 has 14 amino acids. The CDR3 nucleotides read TGTGCCAGCAGTGAGTTCAGGGGGGATGAAAAACTGTTTTTT. Protein product: CASSEFRGDEKLFF.

The V gene is TRBV6-6, the J gene TRBJ1-5; D remains ambiguous. Trimming stripped 2 bases from V and 6 bases from J, with 14 bases between. The CDR3 covers 15 residues. The germline V gene encodes CDR1 MNHNY and CDR2 SVGAGI (reference sequence). CDR3 sequence (DNA): TGTGCCAGCAGTTACACCTCGCCCCGTAGTCAGCCCCAGCATTTT. Protein: CASSYTSPRSQPQHF.

V is TRBV18 and J is TRBJ2-5; weak D call: TRBD2 (6 bases). The CDR3 spans 13 residues. The V gene's germline CDR1 is KGHSH and CDR2 LQKENI. V was cut by 6 bases and J by 4 bases, with 12 bases left in between. The DNA for the CDR3 is TGTGCCAGCTCTAACCCCGGGGGAGAGACCCAGTACTTC. Protein sequence: CASSNPGGETQYF.

The CDR3 bases are TGTGCCAGCTCACCGGACGGACAACGGCCCCAGCATTTT. This translates into CASSPDGQRPQHF. The rearrangement links TRBV18 to TRBJ1-5; D might be TRBD1 (5 bases). Germline CDR1 reads KGHSH; CDR2 reads LQKENI. V gave up 3 bases and J gave up 9 bases, with 12 bases separating them. CDR3 length equals 13 residues.

This clone appeared a single time. V gene TRBV7-6 combines with J gene TRBJ2-7; TRBD1 agrees at 9 bases. V shed 4 bases, J shed 2 bases, and the junction held 9 bases outside the gene matches. Germline values: CDR1 SGHVS, CDR2 FNYEAQ. This CDR3 has 16 amino acids. Written as DNA, the CDR3 is TGTGCCAGCAGCTACGGTCCGGGACAGGGAACCTACGAGCAGTACTTC. Protein product: CASSYGPGQGTYEQYF.

The genes are TRBV18 and TRBJ2-3; 8 nucleotides agree with TRBD2. The CDR3 extends over 15 amino acids. The J segment lost 6 bases and the V segment lost 1 base, leaving 6 bases of the junction unmatched. CDR1 and CDR2 from the germline V gene are KGHSH and LQKENI. CDR3 region: CASSPRLAGGDTQYF. The DNA for the CDR3 is TGTGCCAGCTCACCACGGCTAGCGGGCGGTGATACGCAGTATTTT.

This rearrangement joins TRBV6-1 to TRBJ1-2; tentatively, D is TRBD1 (5 bases). V gave up 5 bases and J gave up 8 bases, with 18 bases separating them. The CDR3 consists of 14 residues. Germline V gene lookup returns CDR1 MNHNS and CDR2 SASEGT. Here the CDR3 reads CASSSGTEGSGYTF. The CDR3 DNA is TGTGCCAGCAGTTCCGGGACGGAGGGATCCGGCTACACCTTC.

The chain has TRBV10-3 and TRBJ2-7, with 13 bases matching TRBD2. V shed 10 bases and J 7 bases; nucleotides not matched to a gene: 16. This CDR3 spans 16 amino acids. Germline loops: CDR1 ENHRY, CDR2 SYGVKD. The CDR3 region has the DNA TGTGCCAGTAAGCAAACAACTAGCGGGAGGGCTAAGGAGCAGTACTTC. Protein sequence: CASKQTTSGRAKEQYF.

The rearrangement uses TRBV6-4 and TRBJ1-1; no clear D gene. The CDR3 sequence is 17 residues long. Trimming cost V 2 bases and J 2 bases, with 18 bases left between them. CDR1 and CDR2 from the germline V gene are MRHNA and SNTAGT. The CDR3 DNA follows: TGTGCCAGCAGTGACCTATGGGCGTCAGATTTAAACACTGAAGCTTTCTTT. Translated, it gives CASSDLWASDLNTEAFF.

The chain carries TRBV23-1 and TRBJ1-1; 8 bases are shared with TRBD1. TRBV23-1 counts as an open reading frame of uncertain function. The CDR3 is 17 residues long. V lost 2 bases and J lost 2; bases outside the gene matches: 10. This CDR3 reads CASSQVKGDRTNTEAFF. The CDR3 coding sequence is TGCGCCAGCAGTCAAGTAAAGGGGGACAGGACCAACACTGAAGCTTTCTTT.

V is TRBV6-6 and J is TRBJ2-1, with no clear D. This CDR3 contains 14 residues. Germline V CDR1 and CDR2: MNHNY, SVGAGI (reference sequence). The germline V and J ends were trimmed by 0 bases and 4 bases, with 7 bases remaining between them. The CDR3 spells CASSYSKEYNEQFF. Written as DNA, the CDR3 is TGTGCCAGCAGTTACTCGAAGGAGTACAATGAGCAGTTCTTC.

The chain combines TRBV2 with TRBJ1-5; TRBD1 matches at 7 bases. Germline values: CDR1 SNHLY, CDR2 FYNNEI. V dropped 3 bases and J dropped 7; count of bases not matched to a gene: 12. The CDR3 consists of 16 residues. The CDR3 is CASSDGLGGRGQPQHF. The CDR3 region has the DNA TGTGCCAGCAGTGACGGATTGGGGGGCAGGGGGCAGCCCCAGCATTTT.

This clone has a handful of counts. The V call is TRBV6-5, the J call TRBJ1-4, with a tentative D call TRBD1 (6 bases). Germline CDR1 MNHEY, CDR2 SVGAGI. The CDR3 extends over 14 amino acids. Trimming left V 6 bases short and J 4 bases short, with 12 bases between. As DNA, the CDR3 is TGTGCCAGCAGGGGAGGGGGGGATAATGAAAAACTGTTTTTT. It translates to CASRGGGDNEKLFF.

J is TRBJ2-5 and V is TRBV11-3; unclear D gene. Per the germline V gene, CDR1 is SGHNT and CDR2 is YENEEA. V was cut by 1 base and J by 2 bases, with 11 bases left in between. The CDR3 spans 15 residues. The CDR3 here is CASSLGRRLQETQYF. The CDR3 DNA sequence: TGTGCCAGCAGCTTAGGTCGGCGGCTGCAAGAGACCCAGTACTTC.

The gene calls are TRBV13 and TRBJ2-2, with 12 bases matching TRBD2. The J segment lost 4 bases and the V segment lost 0 bases, leaving 3 bases of the junction unmatched. CDR1 is PRHDT, CDR2 FYEKMQ, per germline (reference sequence). The CDR3 loop spans 17 amino acids. Written as DNA, the CDR3 is TGTGCCAGCAGCTTAGGGACTAGCGGGAGTTCCACCGGGGAGCTGTTTTTT. The encoded protein is CASSLGTSGSSTGELFF.

This clone was found once. The chain is built from TRBV5-1 and TRBJ2-6; D unresolved. This CDR3 spans 15 amino acids. V was shortened by 4 bases and J by 0 bases, with 8 bases between the two germline ends. CDR1 and CDR2 from the germline V gene are SGHRS and YFSETQ. The CDR3 coding sequence is TGCGCCAGCAGCCCCAGTGGCTCTGGGGCCAACGTCCTGACTTTC. Protein sequence: CASSPSGSGANVLTF.

V gene TRBV18 combines with J gene TRBJ1-2; D is perhaps TRBD1 (5 bases). Germline-derived CDR1 and CDR2 are KGHSH and LQKENI. V lost 5 bases, J lost 2 bases, and 12 bases lay in between. The CDR3 has 14 residues. The CDR3 here is CASSYQTVNYGYTF. CDR3 sequence (DNA): TGTGCCAGCTCATACCAGACAGTCAACTATGGCTACACCTTC. Full variable domain (rest looked up from reference TRBV18 and TRBJ1-2): NAGVMQNPRHLVRRRGQEARLRCSPMKGHSHVYWYRQLPEEGLKFMVYLQKENIIDESGMPKERFSAEFPKEGPSILRIQQVVRGDSAAYFCASSYQTVNYGYTFGSGTRLTVV.

The chain has TRBV6-4 and TRBJ2-3, with 7 positions matching TRBD2. Germline trimming cut 5 bases from V and 2 bases from J; bases unmatched to any gene: 10. This CDR3 has 16 amino acids. Looked up from germline, CDR1 is MRHNA and CDR2 is SNTAGT. The CDR3 nucleotides are TGTGCCAGCAGTCAGAGCCCCAGCGGGGACACAGATACGCAGTATTTT. Encoded protein: CASSQSPSGDTDTQYF.

This clone appeared once. The chain employs TRBV30 and TRBJ1-4; D may be TRBD1 (6 bases). This CDR3 is built from 12 residues. Germline loops: CDR1 GTSNPN, CDR2 SVGIG (reference sequence). Trimming stripped 3 bases from V and 7 bases from J, with 9 bases between. DNA for the CDR3: TGTGCCTGGAGCCCCAGGGGTGAAAAACTGTTTTTT. The encoded protein is CAWSPRGEKLFF.

CDR3 nucleotides: TGTGCCAGCAGCGTAGGAGCAGGGATAATAACTGAAGCTTTCTTT. Its translation: CASSVGAGIITEAFF. V gene TRBV9 combines with J gene TRBJ1-1; a weak D match, TRBD1 (5 bases). V lost 0 bases, J lost 5 bases, and 14 bases lay in between. This CDR3 has 15 amino acids. CDR1 is SGDLS, CDR2 YYNGEE, per germline.

The chain employs TRBV5-3 and TRBJ2-5; D is possibly TRBD2 (6 bases). TRBV5-3 carries the ORF label, with uncertain function. V lost 10 bases to trimming and J lost 2 bases, with 12 bases between them. This CDR3 comprises 12 residues. The DNA of the CDR3 is TGTGCCGCGGGGTGGGGGCAAGAGACCCAGTACTTC. It encodes CAAGWGQETQYF.

The J gene is TRBJ1-2, the V gene TRBV30; 7 bases are a match to TRBD1. Trimming took 5 bases from V and 5 from J; bases not matched to a gene: 11. The CDR3 contains 14 residues. Germline CDR1 GTSNPN, CDR2 SVGIG (reference sequence). Here the CDR3 DNA reads TGTGCCTGGCCCCCCGGGACAGAGGTTTATGGCTACACCTTC. It is translated as CAWPPGTEVYGYTF.

V is TRBV10-3 and J is TRBJ2-5; TRBD1 matches at 9 bases. This CDR3 region has 16 residues. The trim removed 4 bases at V and 4 bases at J, leaving 10 bases unmatched. Germline-derived CDR1 and CDR2 are ENHRY and SYGVKD. CDR3 nucleotides: TGTGCCATCAGTGGGGGCTATCCGGGACAGGGAGAGACCCAGTACTTC. Amino acid sequence: CAISGGYPGQGETQYF.

CDR3 sequence: CASSQGQGEAFF. DNA of the CDR3: TGCGCCAGCAGCCAAGGACAGGGCGAAGCTTTCTTT. The rearrangement joins TRBV4-1 to TRBJ1-1; 7 bases match TRBD1. This CDR3 has 12 amino acids. Losses at the gene ends were 1 base for V and 8 bases for J; bases not matched to a gene: 1. The germline V gene has CDR1 MGHRA and CDR2 YSYEKL.

The rearrangement links TRBV6-1 to TRBJ2-7, with 7 bases lining up with TRBD1. Germline trimming cut 6 bases from V and 2 bases from J; bases unmatched to any gene: 7. The germline CDR1 and CDR2 sequences are MNHNS and SASEGT. This CDR3 has 14 residues. CDR3 region: CASRAIQGTYEQYF. Written as DNA, the CDR3 is TGTGCCAGCAGAGCCATACAGGGGACCTACGAGCAGTACTTC.

This chain links TRBV5-1 with TRBJ2-3, with D possibly being TRBD2 (5 bases). Germline CDR1 SGHRS, CDR2 YFSETQ. Trimming removed 0 bases from V and 6 bases from J, with 8 bases in between. The CDR3 length is 13 residues. The CDR3 bases are TGCGCCAGCAGCTTGGAGAGAGGGGATACGCAGTATTTT. It encodes CASSLERGDTQYF.

This rearrangement joins TRBV6-1 to TRBJ1-1; TRBD1 matches at 8 bases. There are 16 residues in the CDR3. V shed 2 bases and J 0 bases; nucleotides not matched to a gene: 5. CDR1 and CDR2 from the germline V gene are MNHNS and SASEGT. The CDR3 region is CASSEFSGGLNTEAFF. Written as DNA, the CDR3 is TGTGCCAGCAGTGAATTCTCAGGGGGCCTGAACACTGAAGCTTTCTTT.